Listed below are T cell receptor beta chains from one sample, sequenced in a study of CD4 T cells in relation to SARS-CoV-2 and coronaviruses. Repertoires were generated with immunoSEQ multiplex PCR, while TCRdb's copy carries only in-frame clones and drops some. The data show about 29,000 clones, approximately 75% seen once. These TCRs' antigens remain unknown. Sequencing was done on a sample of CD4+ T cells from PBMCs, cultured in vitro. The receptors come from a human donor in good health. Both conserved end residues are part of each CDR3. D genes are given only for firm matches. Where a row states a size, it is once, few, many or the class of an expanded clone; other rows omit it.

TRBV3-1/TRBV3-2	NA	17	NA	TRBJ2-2	TGTGCCAGCAGCCGGTGGGTTCCCATTTGCTTGACCGGGGAGCTGTTTTTT	CASSRWVPICLTGELFF
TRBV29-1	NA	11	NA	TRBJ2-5	TGCAGCATTAGGGGCCAAGAGACCCAGTACTTC	CSIRGQETQYF
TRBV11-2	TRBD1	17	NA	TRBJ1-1	TGTGCCAGCAGCTCCCAACCCGGGACAGGCTTGAACACTGAAGCTTTCTTT	CASSSQPGTGLNTEAFF
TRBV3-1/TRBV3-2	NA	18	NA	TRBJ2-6	TGTGCCAGCAGCCAAGGTATACCCGGGAGCTCTGGGGCCAACGTCCTGACTTTC	CASSQGIPGSSGANVLTF
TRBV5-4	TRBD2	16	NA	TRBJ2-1	TGTGCCAGCAGCTTGAGCGGCGGGAGGGCCTACAATGAGCAGTTCTTC	CASSLSGGRAYNEQFF
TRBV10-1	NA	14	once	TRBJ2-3	TGCGCCAGCAGCTCCAGCGGCCGCACAGATACGCAGTATTTT	CASSSSGRTDTQYF
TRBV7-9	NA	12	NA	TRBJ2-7	TGTGCCAGCAGCTTAGCCCCCTGGGAGCAGTACTTC	CASSLAPWEQYF
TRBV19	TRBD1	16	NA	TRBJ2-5	TGTGCCAGTAGTACCTCCCCCGGGACAGGGGGAGAGACCCAGTACTTC	CASSTSPGTGGETQYF
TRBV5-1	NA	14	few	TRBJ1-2	TGCGCCAGCAGCCTGACAGTGGAACTTTATGGCTACACCTTC	CASSLTVELYGYTF
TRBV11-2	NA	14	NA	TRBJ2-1	TGTGCCAGCAGCTTAGCGGCGGGGTACAATGAGCAGTTCTTC	CASSLAAGYNEQFF
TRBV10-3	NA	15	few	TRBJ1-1	TGTGCCATCAGTGAGAGCGGCAGAGGGAACACTGAAGCTTTCTTT	CAISESGRGNTEAFF
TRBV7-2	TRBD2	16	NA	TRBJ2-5	TGTGCCAGCAGCCCCGTACGCGGGGGAAAACAAGAGACCCAGTACTTC	CASSPVRGGKQETQYF
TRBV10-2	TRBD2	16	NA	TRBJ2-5	TGCGCCAGCAGTGAAGCGGGGGGCCTACAGTTAGTGACCCAGTACTTC	CASSEAGGLQLVTQYF
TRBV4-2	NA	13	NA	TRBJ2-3	TGTGCCAGCAGCCAAGGAGAGACAGATACGCAGTATTTT	CASSQGETDTQYF
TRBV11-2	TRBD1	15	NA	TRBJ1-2	TGTGCCAGCAGCCCCCCGAGGGGGCAATTGGATGGCTACACCTTC	CASSPPRGQLDGYTF
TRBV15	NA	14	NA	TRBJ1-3	TGTGCCACCAGCAGAGGCAGGGGTGGAAACACCATATATTTT	CATSRGRGGNTIYF
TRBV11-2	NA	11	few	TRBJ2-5	TGTGCCAGCAGCCAGATGGAGACCCAGTACTTC	CASSQMETQYF
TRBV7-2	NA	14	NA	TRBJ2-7	TGTGCCAGCAGCCCCGTCGGGGGCTCCTACGAGCAGTACTTC	CASSPVGGSYEQYF
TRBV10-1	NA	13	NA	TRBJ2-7	TGCGCCAGCAGTGAGAAGGCAAACTACGAGCAGTACTTC	CASSEKANYEQYF
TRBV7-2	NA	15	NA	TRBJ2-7	TGTGCCAGCAGCTTAGATCGGGGGAGCTCCTACGAGCAGTACTTC	CASSLDRGSSYEQYF
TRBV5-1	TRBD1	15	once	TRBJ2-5	TGCGCCAGCAGCCCTCGGACAGGGGGCAGTGAGACCCAGTACTTC	CASSPRTGGSETQYF
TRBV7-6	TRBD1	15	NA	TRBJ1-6	TGTGCCAGCAGCTGGGACAGGGGAGACAATTCACCCCTCCACTTT	CASSWDRGDNSPLHF
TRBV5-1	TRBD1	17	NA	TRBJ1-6	TGCGCCAGCAGCTCCCAGGACGCGGACAGGATTAATTCACCCCTCCACTTT	CASSSQDADRINSPLHF
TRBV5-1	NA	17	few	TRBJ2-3	TGCGCCAGCAGCCCCTTGGAGTTAGTGGGGGACGGGGATACGCAGTATTTT	CASSPLELVGDGDTQYF
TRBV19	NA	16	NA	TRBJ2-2	TGTGCCAGTAGTACAGGATACGGCGGGGCCACCGGGGAGCTGTTTTTT	CASSTGYGGATGELFF
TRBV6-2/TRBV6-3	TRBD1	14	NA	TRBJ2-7	TGTGCCAGCAGTTACTCCTACAGGGGAACCGAGCAGTACTTC	CASSYSYRGTEQYF
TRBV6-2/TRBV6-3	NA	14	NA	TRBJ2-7	TGTGCCAGCAGTTACGTTGCGGTTGCCTACGAGCAGTACTTC	CASSYVAVAYEQYF
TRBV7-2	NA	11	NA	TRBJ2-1	TGTGCCAGCAGCGTCTACAATGAGCAGTTCTTC	CASSVYNEQFF
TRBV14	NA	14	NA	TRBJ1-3	TGTGCCAGCAGCCCGAGGCTCTCTGGAAACACCATATATTTT	CASSPRLSGNTIYF
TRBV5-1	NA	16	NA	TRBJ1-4	TGCGCCAGCAGCTTGGGAACCCCGACCCCGAATGAAAAACTGTTTTTT	CASSLGTPTPNEKLFF
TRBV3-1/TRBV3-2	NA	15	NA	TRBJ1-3	TGTGCCAGCAGCCACGGGACCGCCTCTGGAAACACCATATATTTT	CASSHGTASGNTIYF
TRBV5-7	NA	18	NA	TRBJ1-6	TGTGCCAGCAGCTTGGCCGGGAACCCGAGCTCCTATAATTCACCCCTCCACTTT	CASSLAGNPSSYNSPLHF
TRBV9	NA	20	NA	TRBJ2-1	TGTGCCAGCAGCGTAGATAGGAGGGCCCTCGGGCTTAGCTCCTACAATGAGCAGTTCTTC	CASSVDRRALGLSSYNEQFF
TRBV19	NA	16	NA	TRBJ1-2	TGTGCCAGTAGGCATCAAATGGCCTTAGCTAACTATGGCTACACCTTC	CASRHQMALANYGYTF
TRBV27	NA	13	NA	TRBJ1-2	TGTGCCAGCAGTTTGGCAGCAAACTATGGCTACACCTTC	CASSLAANYGYTF
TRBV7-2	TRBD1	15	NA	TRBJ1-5	TGTGCCAGCAGCCGCACAGGGGGCGGCAATCAGCCCCAGCATTTT	CASSRTGGGNQPQHF
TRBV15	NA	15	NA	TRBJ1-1	TGTGCCACCAGCCCAACCGGGACGCCGGAGTCTGAAGCTTTCTTT	CATSPTGTPESEAFF
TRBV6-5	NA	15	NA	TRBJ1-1	TGTGCCAGCCGGGTGGTACAGGGCGGGGACACTGAAGCTTTCTTT	CASRVVQGGDTEAFF
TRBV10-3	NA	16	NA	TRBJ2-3	TGTGCCATCAGTGAGTCGCACTTAACAGGGACAGATACGCAGTATTTT	CAISESHLTGTDTQYF
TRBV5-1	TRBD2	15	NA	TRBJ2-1	TGCGCCAGCAGCTTGGCCGGGCACGGGGGGGATGAGCAGTTCTTC	CASSLAGHGGDEQFF
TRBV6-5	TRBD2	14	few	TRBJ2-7	TGTGCCAGCAGTTACGGACTAGCGGGCTACGAGCAGTACTTC	CASSYGLAGYEQYF
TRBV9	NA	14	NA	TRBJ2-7	TGTGCCAGCAGCGTAGGAGGGTCGACCTACGAGCAGTACTTC	CASSVGGSTYEQYF
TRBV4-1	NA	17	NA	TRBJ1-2	TGCGCCAGCAGCCAAGAGTGGGTCAGGGCGACAAACTATGGCTACACCTTC	CASSQEWVRATNYGYTF
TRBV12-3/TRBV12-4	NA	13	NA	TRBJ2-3	TGTGCCAGCACCCGGGGCCACACAGATACGCAGTATTTT	CASTRGHTDTQYF
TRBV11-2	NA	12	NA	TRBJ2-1	TGTGCCAGCAGCTTAGTAGGGAATGAGCAGTTCTTC	CASSLVGNEQFF
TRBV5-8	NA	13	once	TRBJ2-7	TGTGCCAGCAGCACTGAACAGGGCTACGAGCAGTACTTC	CASSTEQGYEQYF
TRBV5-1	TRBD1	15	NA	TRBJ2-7	TGCGCCAGCAGTCCCTCGAGGGACAGCTCCTACGAGCAGTACTTC	CASSPSRDSSYEQYF